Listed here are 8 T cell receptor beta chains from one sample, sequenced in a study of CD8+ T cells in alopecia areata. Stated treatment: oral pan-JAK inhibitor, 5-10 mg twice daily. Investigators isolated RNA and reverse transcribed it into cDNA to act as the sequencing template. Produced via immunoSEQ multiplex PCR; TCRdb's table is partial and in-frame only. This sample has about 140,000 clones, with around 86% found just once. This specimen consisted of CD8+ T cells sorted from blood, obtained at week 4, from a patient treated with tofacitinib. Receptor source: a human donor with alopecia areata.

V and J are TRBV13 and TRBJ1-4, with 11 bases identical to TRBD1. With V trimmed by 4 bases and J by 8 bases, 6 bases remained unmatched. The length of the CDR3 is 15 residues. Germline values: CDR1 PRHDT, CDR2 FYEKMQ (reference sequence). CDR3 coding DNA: TGTGCCAGCAGCTCGGGACAGGGGGAGAGCGAAAAACTGTTTTTT. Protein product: CASSSGQGESEKLFF.

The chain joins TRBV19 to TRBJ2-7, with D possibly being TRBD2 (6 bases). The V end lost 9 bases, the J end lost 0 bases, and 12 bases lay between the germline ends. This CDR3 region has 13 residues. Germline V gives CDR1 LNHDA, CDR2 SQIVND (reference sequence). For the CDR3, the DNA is TGTGCCAGAGGGACTTTTAGCTCCTACGAGCAGTACTTC. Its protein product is CARGTFSSYEQYF.

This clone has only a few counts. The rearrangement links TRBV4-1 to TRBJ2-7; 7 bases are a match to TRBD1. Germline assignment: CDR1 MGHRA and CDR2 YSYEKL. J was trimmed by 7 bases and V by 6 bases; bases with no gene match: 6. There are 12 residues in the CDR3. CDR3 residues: CASSPGGGEQYF. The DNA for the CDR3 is TGCGCCAGCAGTCCAGGGGGTGGAGAGCAGTACTTC.

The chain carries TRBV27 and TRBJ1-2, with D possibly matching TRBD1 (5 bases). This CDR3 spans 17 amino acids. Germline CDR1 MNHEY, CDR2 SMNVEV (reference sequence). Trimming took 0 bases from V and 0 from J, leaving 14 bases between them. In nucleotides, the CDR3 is TGTGCCAGCAGTTTATCCTGGGGACGTCCGGCTAACTATGGCTACACCTTC. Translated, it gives CASSLSWGRPANYGYTF.

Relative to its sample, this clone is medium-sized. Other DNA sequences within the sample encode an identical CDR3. The CDR3 protein is CASSVGQGTYEQYF. The CDR3 nucleotides read TGTGCCAGCAGCGTTGGACAGGGGACCTACGAGCAGTACTTC. The chain links TRBV9 to TRBJ2-7; 9 bases match TRBD1. Germline V gene data show CDR1 as SGDLS and CDR2 as YYNGEE. The V and J ends lost 2 bases and 2 bases, in that order; junction bases with no gene match: 2. There are 14 residues in the CDR3.

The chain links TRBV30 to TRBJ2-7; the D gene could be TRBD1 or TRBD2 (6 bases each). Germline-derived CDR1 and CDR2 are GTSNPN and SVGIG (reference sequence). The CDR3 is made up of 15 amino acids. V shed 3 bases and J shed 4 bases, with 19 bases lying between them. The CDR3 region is CAWSNDIGGRYEQYF. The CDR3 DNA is TGTGCCTGGAGCAATGACATCGGGGGCAGGTACGAGCAGTACTTC.

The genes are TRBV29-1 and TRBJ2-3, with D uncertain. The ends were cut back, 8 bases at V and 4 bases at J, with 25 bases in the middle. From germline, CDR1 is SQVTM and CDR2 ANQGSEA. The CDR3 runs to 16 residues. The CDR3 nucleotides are TGCAGCTCACGGCCCGGGCTACAAGGCCATGCAGATACGCAGTATTTT. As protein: CSSRPGLQGHADTQYF.

The CDR3 is CASSWGGGRHETQYF. The CDR3 coding sequence is TGTGCCAGCAGCTGGGGAGGGGGACGGCACGAGACCCAGTACTTC. The J gene is TRBJ2-5, the V gene TRBV7-3; D might be TRBD2 (7 bases). The length of the CDR3 is 15 residues. The germline CDR1 and CDR2 sequences are SGHTA and FQGTGA. V was trimmed by 4 bases and J by 5 bases, leaving 17 bases between them.